Below, 4 T cell receptor beta chains from the same sample are listed, as sequenced in a study of blood T cell repertoires in COVID-19. Repertoires were generated with immunoSEQ multiplex PCR, while TCRdb's copy carries only in-frame clones and drops some. This sample carries about 250,000 clones, roughly 86% of them seen once, and the ten largest clones take around 1.6%. The sequenced sample was peripheral blood. The receptors were sampled from a woman aged 60-75 years who had recovered from COVID-19.

The V and J genes are TRBV9 and TRBJ1-5; 7 bases fit TRBD1. V dropped 3 bases and J dropped 4; count of bases not matched to a gene: 4. CDR3 length: 14 amino acids. Germline V gene lookup returns CDR1 SGDLS and CDR2 YYNGEE. This chain's CDR3 is CASSAQGQNQPQHF. Here the CDR3 DNA reads TGTGCCAGCAGCGCCCAGGGACAGAATCAGCCCCAGCATTTT.

The chain uses TRBV3-1 (or the pseudogene TRBV3-2) and TRBJ2-1, with D uncertain. V was trimmed by 0 bases and J by 0 bases, leaving 12 bases between them. This CDR3 contains 17 residues. Germline values: CDR1 LGHDT, CDR2 YNNKEL (reference sequence). The CDR3 DNA sequence: TGTGCCAGCAGCCAAGATATCTTCGCGAGCTCCTACAATGAGCAGTTCTTC. This sequence encodes CASSQDIFASSYNEQFF.

CDR3 protein: CATSHSGRGGDTQYF. CDR3 sequence (DNA): TGTGCCACCAGCCATAGCGGGAGAGGTGGAGATACGCAGTATTTT. V and J are TRBV15 and TRBJ2-3; 9 nucleotides line up with TRBD2. V was clipped by 5 bases and J by 5 bases; unmatched bases: 8. There are 15 residues in the CDR3. CDR1 is LNHNV, CDR2 YYDKDF, per germline (reference sequence).

The chain uses TRBV23-1 and TRBJ2-7; D perhaps matches TRBD2 (5 bases). TRBV23-1 is filed as an ORF, its function uncertain. Trimming removed 4 bases from V and 5 bases from J, with 9 bases in between. The CDR3 loop spans 12 amino acids. As DNA, the CDR3 is TGCGCCAGCAGTCGTGGCGGGCACGAGCAGTACTTC. Protein: CASSRGGHEQYF.